The rows below give T cell receptor beta chains drawn from one sample of a study of tumor-infiltrating lymphocytes in localized non-small cell lung cancer. TCRdb's table, derived via immunoSEQ multiplex PCR, lists solely in-frame clones and lacks some. The top ten hold 10% of the sample, which has about 15,000 clones, 80% seen once. Input material: uninvolved lung tissue not adjacent to the tumor. The receptors were sampled from a human donor with non-small cell lung cancer. CDR3s include the opening cysteine and the closing phenylalanine or tryptophan. D genes are given only for firm matches. Only part of the rows carry a size: once, few, many, or a class if the clone is expanded.

size | J | D | V | CDR3 | DNA
medium-sized | TRBJ1-1 | . | TRBV21-1 | CASCPGTGWNTEAFF | TGTGCCAGCTGCCCGGGGACAGGGTGGAACACTGAAGCTTTCTTT
. | TRBJ1-1 | . | TRBV5-1 | CASSENTEAFF | TGCGCCAGCAGCGAGAACACTGAAGCTTTCTTT
. | TRBJ1-1 | . | TRBV19 | CASSIAANTEAFF | TGTGCCAGTAGTATTGCAGCAAACACTGAAGCTTTCTTT
. | TRBJ2-5 | . | TRBV27 | CASSLSPEMKTQYF | TGTGCCAGCAGTTTATCCCCCGAGATGAAGACCCAGTACTTC
once | TRBJ2-7 | TRBD2 | TRBV5-4 | CASSSVGGDSYEQYF | TGTGCCAGCAGCTCCGTGGGAGGGGATTCCTACGAGCAGTACTTC
. | TRBJ2-6 | . | TRBV10-3 | CAISESGLSSGANVLTF | TGTGCCATCAGTGAGTCTGGTCTAAGCTCTGGGGCCAACGTCCTGACTTTC
few | TRBJ2-7 | . | TRBV7-2 | CASSPTQGSEQYF | TGTGCCAGCAGCCCCACTCAGGGGAGCGAGCAGTACTTC
. | TRBJ1-2 | . | TRBV13 | CASSLRGRAGYGYTF | TGTGCCAGCAGCCTCCGGGGAAGGGCGGGATATGGCTACACCTTC
. | TRBJ1-5 | . | TRBV21-1 | CASSKTGQGGSHSNQPQHF | TGTGCCAGCAGCAAAACGGGACAGGGGGGAAGCCATAGCAATCAGCCCCAGCATTTT
. | TRBJ2-5 | . | TRBV10-3 | CAISEGNQETQYF | TGTGCCATCAGTGAAGGGAACCAAGAGACCCAGTACTTC
. | TRBJ2-2 | TRBD1 | TRBV2 | CASSRDRGSGELFF | TGTGCCAGCAGCCGGGACAGGGGATCCGGGGAGCTGTTTTTT
. | TRBJ1-4 | . | TRBV2 | CASSEAGPGEKLFF | TGTGCCAGCAGTGAGGCAGGGCCGGGTGAAAAACTGTTTTTT
. | TRBJ2-3 | . | TRBV6-5 | CASSTGDTQYF | TGTGCCAGCAGTACGGGAGATACGCAGTATTTT
. | TRBJ1-1 | . | TRBV2 | CASKNEENTEAFF | TGTGCCAGCAAGAATGAGGAAAACACTGAAGCTTTCTTT
. | TRBJ2-1 | TRBD1 | TRBV6-1 | CASSGQGAAYNEQFF | TGTGCCAGCAGCGGACAGGGGGCCGCCTACAATGAGCAGTTCTTC
. | TRBJ1-5 | . | TRBV19 | CASTPRRGNQPQHF | TGTGCCAGTACCCCAAGGCGGGGGAATCAGCCCCAGCATTTT
medium-sized | TRBJ1-5 | . | TRBV5-5 | CASSLEQDQPQHF | TGTGCCAGCAGCTTGGAACAAGATCAGCCCCAGCATTTT
once | TRBJ2-3 | TRBD2 | TRBV30 | CAWSGILAGGPDTQYF | TGTGCCTGGAGTGGAATACTAGCGGGAGGGCCCGATACGCAGTATTTT
. | TRBJ2-3 | . | TRBV5-5 | CASSFSPPDTQYF | TGTGCCAGCAGCTTCAGCCCGCCGGATACGCAGTATTTT
. | TRBJ2-7 | TRBD1 | TRBV11-2 | CASSLRQGAGEQYF | TGTGCCAGCAGCTTACGACAGGGGGCGGGGGAGCAGTACTTC
. | TRBJ2-2 | . | TRBV7-3 | CASSLGNTGELFF | TGTGCCAGCAGCTTGGGAAACACCGGGGAGCTGTTTTTT
. | TRBJ2-5 | TRBD1 | TRBV28 | CASTGTGGRGETQYF | TGTGCCAGCACCGGGACAGGGGGGAGGGGGGAGACCCAGTACTTC
. | TRBJ2-7 | TRBD2 | TRBV4-2 | CASSQAMGAGTYEQYF | TGTGCCAGCAGCCAGGCCATGGGAGCGGGGACCTACGAGCAGTACTTC
. | TRBJ1-4 | . | TRBV28 | CASSAGDATNEKLFF | TGTGCCAGCAGTGCCGGAGATGCAACTAATGAAAAACTGTTTTTT
once | TRBJ1-2 | . | TRBV5-1 | CASSLASDGYGYTF | TGCGCCAGCAGCTTGGCCTCGGACGGCTATGGCTACACCTTC
. | TRBJ2-1 | TRBD2 | TRBV7-3 | CASSLEPGLAGVDNEQFF | TGTGCCAGCAGCTTAGAACCGGGACTAGCGGGAGTCGACAATGAGCAGTTCTTC
. | TRBJ1-1 | TRBD1 | TRBV28 | CASSSGGQGTEAFF | TGTGCCAGCAGTTCAGGGGGACAGGGGACTGAAGCTTTCTTT
. | TRBJ2-3 | TRBD2 | TRBV5-1 | CASSTPTSGRTGDTQYF | TGCGCCAGCAGCACCCCGACTAGCGGGAGAACGGGAGATACGCAGTATTTT
medium-sized | TRBJ2-1 | . | TRBV5-4 | CASSRATMDYNEQFF | TGTGCCAGCAGTCGGGCAACTATGGACTACAATGAGCAGTTCTTC
medium-sized | TRBJ1-5 | TRBD1 | TRBV7-7 | CASSTGVSNQPQHF | TGTGCCAGCAGCACAGGGGTTAGCAATCAGCCCCAGCATTTT
few | TRBJ1-2 | . | TRBV7-2 | CASSSQGGTHYGYTF | TGTGCCAGCAGCTCCCAAGGGGGGACACACTATGGCTACACCTTC
. | TRBJ2-1 | . | TRBV5-1 | CASSLPGQHNEQFF | TGCGCCAGCAGCCTCCCCGGACAGCACAATGAGCAGTTCTTC
once | TRBJ2-1 | TRBD2 | TRBV7-2 | CASSVGSGRGNEQFF | TGTGCCAGCAGCGTAGGGAGCGGGAGGGGTAATGAGCAGTTCTTC
. | TRBJ2-7 | . | TRBV27 | CASSPGLGAYEQYF | TGTGCCAGCAGCCCGGGTTTGGGAGCCTACGAGCAGTACTTC
. | TRBJ2-5 | TRBD1 | TRBV5-4 | CASSFLQGSGQETQYF | TGTGCCAGCAGCTTTCTACAGGGGTCGGGACAAGAGACCCAGTACTTC
. | TRBJ2-5 | TRBD2 | TRBV28 | CASSPGGAQETQYF | TGTGCCAGCAGCCCGGGGGGGGCCCAAGAGACCCAGTACTTC
. | TRBJ1-1 | . | TRBV19 | CASSIDARPAFF | TGTGCCAGTAGTATAGATGCCAGACCGGCTTTCTTT
. | TRBJ2-3 | TRBD2 | TRBV5-1 | CASSFLAGGTDTQYF | TGCGCCAGCAGCTTTCTAGCGGGGGGCACAGATACGCAGTATTTT
. | TRBJ1-4 | TRBD1 | TRBV6-1 | CASSEATGEVEKLFF | TGTGCCAGCAGTGAGGCGACAGGGGAGGTAGAAAAACTGTTTTTT
. | TRBJ1-5 | . | TRBV7-2 | CASSFFNQPQHF | TGTGCCAGCAGCTTCTTTAATCAGCCCCAGCATTTT
. | TRBJ1-1 | . | TRBV5-1 | CASSATKDEAFF | TGCGCCAGCAGCGCCACCAAGGATGAAGCTTTCTTT
medium-sized | TRBJ1-1 | . | TRBV5-8 | CASSSYRDTEAFF | TGTGCCAGCAGCTCCTACAGGGACACTGAAGCTTTCTTT
. | TRBJ2-6 | TRBD2 | TRBV27 | CASSVLAGSISGANVLTF | TGTGCCAGCAGTGTACTAGCGGGGTCGATCTCTGGGGCCAACGTCCTGACTTTC
once | TRBJ2-3 | . | TRBV7-3 | CASSLGQEITDTQYF | TGTGCCAGCAGCTTAGGTCAGGAGATAACAGATACGCAGTATTTT
. | TRBJ2-3 | . | TRBV5-1 | CASSWGQSGTDTQYF | TGCGCCAGCAGCTGGGGACAGAGCGGGACAGATACGCAGTATTTT
. | TRBJ2-2 | TRBD1 | TRBV5-4 | CASSRDRVAGELFF | TGTGCCAGCAGCCGGGACAGGGTGGCCGGGGAGCTGTTTTTT
. | TRBJ2-7 | . | TRBV28 | CASSRYEQYF | TGTGCCAGCAGTCGGTACGAGCAGTACTTC
once | TRBJ1-2 | TRBD1 | TRBV4-1 | CASSHRDRAGYTF | TGCGCCAGCAGCCACCGGGACAGGGCTGGCTACACCTTC